Listed below are T cell receptor beta chains from one sample, sequenced in a study of early stage breast cancer tumors. TCRdb keeps only in-frame clones here, not all; method: immunoSEQ multiplex PCR. The repertoire holds more than 7,500 clones, with over 70% as singletons. Sequencing used normal breast tissue next to the tumor. The receptors were sampled from a person in their sixties or seventies with breast cancer. CDR3s include the opening cysteine and the closing phenylalanine or tryptophan. Fields, in order: D gene, J gene, V gene, clone size, CDR3 DNA, CDR3 protein. The D gene is left open where the match is weak. Clone size is shown for a subset of rows, as once, few, many or a class of expanded clone.

- TRBJ2-7 TRBV28 - TGTGCCAGCAGCCGCCGGGACACCAGCTCCTACGAGCAGTACTTC CASSRRDTSSYEQYF
TRBD2 TRBJ2-1 TRBV7-8 - TGTGCCAGCAGCTTAAACCTAGCGGGAGATAGGGATGAGCAGTTCTTC CASSLNLAGDRDEQFF
TRBD2 TRBJ2-7 TRBV2 medium-sized TGTGCCAGCAGAGGCACTAGCGGGAGCTTTGACGAGCAGTACTTC CASRGTSGSFDEQYF
TRBD2 TRBJ2-7 TRBV29-1 - TGCAGCGTTGCCGTAGCGGGAGGCTACGAGCAGTACTTC CSVAVAGGYEQYF
TRBD1 TRBJ2-7 TRBV6-1 - TGTGCCAGCAGTGAAGTACAGGGGGCAGGCTACGAGCAGTACTTC CASSEVQGAGYEQYF
TRBD2 TRBJ2-1 TRBV6-5 - TGTGCCAGCAGGGCTACGGGAGGGCCGCACAATGAGCAGTTCTTC CASRATGGPHNEQFF
- TRBJ2-7 TRBV18 - TGTGCCAGCTCGGCCTTAGCTTTGATGGGCTACGAGCAGTACTTC CASSALALMGYEQYF
TRBD2 TRBJ2-5 TRBV7-2 - TGTGCCAGCAGCTTAGATATCCTAGCGGGAGGCCAAGAGACCCAGTACTTC CASSLDILAGGQETQYF
- TRBJ1-2 TRBV18 few TGTGCCAGCTCACCCCCCCTGAAGGGAGGTTATGGCTACACCTTC CASSPPLKGGYGYTF
TRBD2 TRBJ2-1 TRBV7-9 - TGTGCCAGCAGCTCGCCGGGAGGGGCATCTAATGAGCAGTTCTTC CASSSPGGASNEQFF
- TRBJ2-5 TRBV19 - TGTGCCAGTAGTATAAGAGGCAGTCCCGCGGAGACCCAGTACTTC CASSIRGSPAETQYF
TRBD1 TRBJ1-3 TRBV27 - TGTGCCAGCAGGACAGGGAGCTCTGGAAACACCATATATTTT CASRTGSSGNTIYF
- TRBJ2-7 TRBV7-2 - TGTGCCAGCAGCTTTCTATACGAGCAGTACTTC CASSFLYEQYF
TRBD1 TRBJ1-2 TRBV15 - TGTGCCACCAACCCAGACAGGGGGCGACTTGGCTACACCTTC CATNPDRGRLGYTF
- TRBJ1-1 TRBV6-1 - TGTGCCAGCAGTGAAGCGCCCACCCGAGGAACTGAAGCTTTCTTT CASSEAPTRGTEAFF
TRBD2 TRBJ2-7 TRBV29-1 - TGCAGCGTTGGAGAAAGCGGGAACGAGCAGTACTTC CSVGESGNEQYF
TRBD2 TRBJ2-7 TRBV7-7 large TGTGCCAGCAGTTCGGGACTAGCGGGGGTCTACGAGCAGTACTTC CASSSGLAGVYEQYF
- TRBJ2-7 TRBV13 - TGTGCCAGCAGCTCCCCGGGCCCAGGGGATGGCGAGCAGTACTTC CASSSPGPGDGEQYF
- TRBJ1-3 TRBV6-5 - TGTGCCAGTTCCCCGGGGGGTGGAAACACCATATATTTT CASSPGGGNTIYF
- TRBJ2-1 TRBV6-5 once TGTGCCGGGAGGGGGACGACATACAATGAGCAGTTCTTC CAGRGTTYNEQFF
- TRBJ2-5 TRBV5-1 - TGCGCCAGCAGCCCTAACTGGGGGGGCGGAGAGACCCAGTACTTC CASSPNWGGGETQYF
- TRBJ1-1 TRBV19 once TGTGCCAGTAGTAGCAGGGTGGCTGAAGCTTTCTTT CASSSRVAEAFF
- TRBJ2-7 TRBV11-3 - TGTGCCAGCAGCTTAGGTCAGGGGGGACGCGAGCAGTACTTC CASSLGQGGREQYF
TRBD1 TRBJ2-7 TRBV19 - TGTGCCAGTGCCCCCGGGACAGGGTCCTACGAGCAGTACTTC CASAPGTGSYEQYF
- TRBJ2-7 TRBV10-3 - TGTGCCATCACGGCAGGGGCGGAGGAGCAGTACTTC CAITAGAEEQYF
TRBD2 TRBJ2-3 TRBV6-1 - TGTGCCAGTTCTAGCGGGAGCACAGATACGCAGTATTTT CASSSGSTDTQYF
- TRBJ2-3 TRBV4-2 - TGTGCCAGCAGCCAAGAAGGTCGGGTAATAGCCGGCACAGATACGCAGTATTTT CASSQEGRVIAGTDTQYF
- TRBJ2-6 TRBV4-3 few TGCGCCAGCAGCCAAGATACAGGGTCTGGGGCCAACGTCCTGACTTTC CASSQDTGSGANVLTF
TRBD1 TRBJ2-2 TRBV6-4 - TGTGCCAGCAGTGACGGACAGGGAACCACCGGGGAGCTGTTTTTT CASSDGQGTTGELFF
TRBD1 TRBJ2-7 TRBV6-5 - TGTGCCAGCAGTTATGGACAGGGTTCCTACGAGCAGTACTTC CASSYGQGSYEQYF
- TRBJ2-1 TRBV7-2 - TGTGCCAGCAGCTTAGTCGGACAGACTTACAATGAGCAGTTCTTC CASSLVGQTYNEQFF
TRBD2 TRBJ2-7 TRBV28 - TGTGCCAGCAGTTTATTGACTAGCGGGAGTCGGTACGAGCAGTACTTC CASSLLTSGSRYEQYF
TRBD1 TRBJ1-1 TRBV5-1 - TGCGCCAGCAGCCCCGGACAGGGAATCTCGACTGAAGCTTTCTTT CASSPGQGISTEAFF
TRBD1 TRBJ1-4 TRBV5-4 - TGTGCCAGCAGCCATCGACAGGGGAATAATGAAAAACTGTTTTTT CASSHRQGNNEKLFF
- TRBJ2-3 TRBV4-1 - TGCGCCAGCAGCCTTGAACTAGCAAATACGCAGTATTTT CASSLELANTQYF
TRBD1 TRBJ2-5 TRBV28 - TGTGCCAGCACCTCCTTAGGGACAGGGTACCAAGAGACCCAGTACTTC CASTSLGTGYQETQYF
TRBD1 TRBJ1-2 TRBV27 - TGTGCCAGCAGTTTATACGGACAGGGGGCGTATGGCTACACCTTC CASSLYGQGAYGYTF
TRBD1 TRBJ2-7 TRBV28 few TGTGCCAGCTGGACAGGGACAGTCCACGAGCAGTACTTC CASWTGTVHEQYF
- TRBJ2-3 TRBV6-6 - TGTGCCAGCAGTTACTCGTTAGACACAGATACGCAGTATTTT CASSYSLDTDTQYF
TRBD2 TRBJ2-7 TRBV6-5 - TGTGCCAGCAGCAGAGGGACTAGCGCGTCCTACGAGCAGTACTTC CASSRGTSASYEQYF
TRBD1 TRBJ1-1 TRBV30 - TGTGCCTTCTACCGGGACAGGGGATTTGTGAACACTGAAGCTTTCTTT CAFYRDRGFVNTEAFF
TRBD1 TRBJ2-2 TRBV6-1 few TGTGCCAGCAGCCAACAGGGGGCGAGGACCGGGGAGCTGTTTTTT CASSQQGARTGELFF
TRBD2 TRBJ2-3 TRBV11-2 - TGTGCCAGCAGCTCCCCCCTAGCGGGAGGGACAGATACGCAGTATTTT CASSSPLAGGTDTQYF
TRBD1 TRBJ2-5 TRBV19 - TGTGCCAGTAGTGATAGTATCAGGGGGGAGACCCAGTACTTC CASSDSIRGETQYF
- TRBJ1-2 TRBV7-2 - TGTGCCAGCAGCTTAGCGACGAACCCGGGGTATGGCTACACCTTC CASSLATNPGYGYTF
TRBD2 TRBJ2-1 TRBV5-1 - TGCGCCAGCAGCTCAGAACTAGCGGTCGCTTCCAATGAGCAGTTCTTC CASSSELAVASNEQFF